One sample yielded the 6 T cell receptor beta chains listed below, sequenced in a study of long-term antiretroviral therapy in people with HIV. An immunoSEQ assay, version v3.0, was performed at survey level. Repertoires were generated with immunoSEQ multiplex PCR, while TCRdb's copy carries only in-frame clones and drops some. The sample has 11,000 or so clones; approximately 82% are singletons. Sequencing was performed on unsorted PBMCs, taken 1.2 years after starting antiretroviral therapy. These receptors were taken from a man aged 35 to 55 with HIV.

The V call is TRBV5-6, the J call TRBJ1-2; possible D gene TRBD1, 5 bases. CDR3 size: 17 residues. Per the germline V gene, CDR1 is SGHDT and CDR2 is YYEEEE. V lost 4 bases to trimming and J lost 0 bases, with 19 bases between them. The CDR3 DNA follows: TGTGCCAGCAGCCGACTTATACGAGACAGCCCTAACTATGGCTACACCTTC. It encodes CASSRLIRDSPNYGYTF.

The CDR3 sequence is CASSQDRGLAKNIQYF. DNA of the CDR3: TGCGCCAGCAGCCAAGATCGCGGACTAGCCAAAAACATTCAGTACTTC. The chain uses TRBV4-3 and TRBJ2-4, with D possibly matching TRBD2 (5 bases). This CDR3 region has 16 residues. Deletions cut 0 bases from V and 0 bases from J, with 9 bases between. Per germline, CDR1 LGHNA and CDR2 YSLEER.

V and J are TRBV4-3 and TRBJ2-7, with 8 bases fitting TRBD1. Germline V lookup: CDR1 LGHNA, CDR2 YSLEER. There are 15 residues in the CDR3. The trim removed 0 bases at V and 4 bases at J, leaving 5 bases unmatched. CDR3 sequence: CASSQDWQGAYEQYF. In nucleotides, the CDR3 is TGCGCCAGCAGCCAAGATTGGCAGGGGGCGTACGAGCAGTACTTC.

The chain employs TRBV10-2 and TRBJ2-3; 8 bases are a match to TRBD2. The germline gives CDR1 WSHSY, CDR2 SAAADI. This CDR3 has 16 amino acids. V gave up 2 bases and J gave up 0 bases; unmatched junction bases: 4. The CDR3, as DNA: TGCGCCAGCAGTGAGCATACTAGCGGTAGCACAGATACGCAGTATTTT. Translating it yields CASSEHTSGSTDTQYF.

This clone has just a few counts. The chain joins TRBV6-6 to TRBJ2-2, with a tentative D call TRBD1 (6 bases). V was trimmed by 2 bases and J by 0 bases, leaving 7 bases between them. Germline assignment: CDR1 MNHNY and CDR2 SVGAGI (reference sequence). The CDR3 totals 15 residues. The CDR3 region has the DNA TGTGCCAGCAGTTACGGGGGCTCGAACACCGGGGAGCTGTTTTTT. This sequence encodes CASSYGGSNTGELFF.

The chain links TRBV27 to TRBJ1-6; D is possibly TRBD1 (6 bases). The germline V gene encodes CDR1 MNHEY and CDR2 SMNVEV (reference sequence). V was pared by 8 bases and J by 6 bases, with 11 bases between. This CDR3 comprises 13 residues. The CDR3 region is CASRQALNSPLHF. In DNA, the CDR3 is TGTGCCAGCCGACAGGCTCTTAATTCACCCCTCCACTTT.